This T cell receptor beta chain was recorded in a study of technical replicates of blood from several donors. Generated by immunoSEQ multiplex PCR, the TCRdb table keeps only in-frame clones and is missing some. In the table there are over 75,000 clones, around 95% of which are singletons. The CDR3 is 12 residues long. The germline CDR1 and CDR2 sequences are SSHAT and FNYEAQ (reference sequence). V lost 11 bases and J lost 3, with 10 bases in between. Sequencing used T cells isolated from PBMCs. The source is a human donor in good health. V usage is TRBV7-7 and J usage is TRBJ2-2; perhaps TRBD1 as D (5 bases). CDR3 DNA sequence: TGTGCCGTGGGGCCGGACACCGGGGAGCTGTTTTTT. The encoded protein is CAVGPDTGELFF.